The rows below give T cell receptor beta chains drawn from one sample of a study of CD8 T cells in ankylosing spondylitis. TCRdb independently ran MiXCR on the 5' RACE reads; one entry per CDR3 protein. The sample lists 750,000 to 850,000 distinct CDR3 sequences; around 11% were seen once. The sequenced material came from blood, either unsorted or a sorted T cell fraction (not recorded which). Source of these receptors: a male donor with ankylosing spondylitis. Each CDR3 is given with its conserved first and last residue. A D gene is named only where the DNA matches it firmly. Where a row states a size, it is once, few, many or the class of an expanded clone; other rows omit it.

d_gene: TRBD2; v_gene: TRBV5-1; j_gene: TRBJ2-7; abundance: few; CDR3aa: CASSLQISGTSEQYF; CDR3nt: TGCGCCAGCAGCTTGCAGATTAGCGGGACCAGCGAGCAGTACTTC
d_gene: -; v_gene: TRBV20-1; j_gene: TRBJ2-3; abundance: -; CDR3aa: CSGRRGPSTDTQYF; CDR3nt: TGCAGTGGGCGGCGGGGGCCTAGCACAGATACGCAGTATTTT
d_gene: TRBD1; v_gene: TRBV20-1; j_gene: TRBJ2-7; abundance: -; CDR3aa: CSARGQQGNSYEQYF; CDR3nt: TGCAGTGCTAGAGGTCAACAGGGGAACTCCTACGAGCAGTACTTC
d_gene: -; v_gene: TRBV29-1; j_gene: TRBJ1-2; abundance: few; CDR3aa: CSVLSGPNYGYTF; CDR3nt: TGCAGCGTACTTTCGGGACCTAACTATGGCTACACCTTC
d_gene: TRBD1; v_gene: TRBV12-3/TRBV12-4; j_gene: TRBJ1-2; abundance: -; CDR3aa: CASSLGTGGLGGYTF; CDR3nt: TGTGCCAGCAGTTTAGGGACAGGGGGACTGGGTGGCTACACCTTC
d_gene: -; v_gene: TRBV15; j_gene: TRBJ2-3; abundance: -; CDR3aa: CATSRADPTDTQYF; CDR3nt: TGTGCCACCAGCAGAGCGGACCCCACAGATACGCAGTATTTT
d_gene: -; v_gene: TRBV5-6; j_gene: TRBJ2-5; abundance: -; CDR3aa: CASRPGPKETQYF; CDR3nt: TGTGCCAGCAGGCCGGGACCGAAAGAGACCCAGTACTTC
d_gene: -; v_gene: TRBV20-1; j_gene: TRBJ2-2; abundance: -; CDR3aa: CSARDTRGNTGELFF; CDR3nt: TGCAGTGCTAGAGATACCAGGGGGAACACCGGGGAGCTGTTTTTT
d_gene: -; v_gene: TRBV6-2/TRBV6-3; j_gene: TRBJ2-1; abundance: few; CDR3aa: CASSYYLRGNSDNEQFF; CDR3nt: TGTGCCAGCAGTTACTACTTGAGGGGGAACTCGGACAATGAGCAGTTCTTC
d_gene: -; v_gene: TRBV18; j_gene: TRBJ1-4; abundance: few; CDR3aa: CASSSATTNEKLFF; CDR3nt: TGTGCCAGCTCTTCCGCAACAACTAATGAAAAACTGTTTTTT
d_gene: -; v_gene: TRBV15; j_gene: TRBJ1-5; abundance: -; CDR3aa: CATSRDIRGQPQHF; CDR3nt: TGTGCCACCAGCAGAGATATTAGGGGTCAGCCCCAGCATTTT
d_gene: -; v_gene: TRBV20-1; j_gene: TRBJ2-3; abundance: -; CDR3aa: CSAIALGYTQYF; CDR3nt: TGCAGTGCGATAGCCCTTGGATATACGCAGTATTTT
d_gene: -; v_gene: TRBV12-3/TRBV12-4; j_gene: TRBJ2-2; abundance: few; CDR3aa: CASSLRGWNTGELFF; CDR3nt: TGTGCCAGCAGTTTAAGGGGCTGGAACACCGGGGAGCTGTTTTTT
d_gene: -; v_gene: TRBV12-3/TRBV12-4; j_gene: TRBJ1-1; abundance: many; CDR3aa: CASSPGAEIRAEAFF; CDR3nt: TGTGCCAGCAGTCCGGGGGCGGAGATCCGGGCTGAAGCTTTCTTT
d_gene: -; v_gene: TRBV5-1; j_gene: TRBJ1-1; abundance: few; CDR3aa: CASSHPDRDSTEAFF; CDR3nt: TGCGCCAGCAGCCATCCGGATAGGGATTCCACTGAAGCTTTCTTT
d_gene: -; v_gene: TRBV20-1; j_gene: TRBJ2-2; abundance: -; CDR3aa: CSASFGLDTGELFF; CDR3nt: TGCAGTGCTAGTTTTGGGCTCGACACCGGGGAGCTGTTTTTT
d_gene: -; v_gene: TRBV5-1; j_gene: TRBJ2-7; abundance: -; CDR3aa: CASSLLPAYEQYF; CDR3nt: TGCGCCAGCAGCTTGCTCCCAGCATACGAGCAGTACTTC
d_gene: -; v_gene: TRBV20-1; j_gene: TRBJ2-5; abundance: few; CDR3aa: CSAQRTQETQYF; CDR3nt: TGCAGTGCGCAGCGGACCCAAGAGACCCAGTACTTC
d_gene: -; v_gene: TRBV7-2; j_gene: TRBJ2-2; abundance: -; CDR3aa: CASSLVTYTGELFF; CDR3nt: TGTGCCAGCAGCTTAGTGACGTACACCGGGGAGCTGTTTTTT
d_gene: TRBD2; v_gene: TRBV6-2/TRBV6-3; j_gene: TRBJ2-2; abundance: few; CDR3aa: CASSGASGRAVRGELFF; CDR3nt: TGTGCCAGCAGTGGTGCTAGCGGGAGAGCCGTTCGCGGGGAGCTGTTTTTT
d_gene: TRBD1; v_gene: TRBV7-9; j_gene: TRBJ1-1; abundance: many; CDR3aa: CASTPGQGARNTEAFF; CDR3nt: TGTGCCAGCACCCCCGGACAGGGGGCGAGGAACACTGAAGCTTTCTTT
d_gene: -; v_gene: TRBV10-3; j_gene: TRBJ1-6; abundance: -; CDR3aa: CAISEGVRQSPLHF; CDR3nt: TGTGCCATCAGTGAGGGGGTCAGGCAATCACCCCTCCACTTT
d_gene: -; v_gene: TRBV6-1; j_gene: TRBJ1-4; abundance: many; CDR3aa: CASSLTVSNEKLFF; CDR3nt: TGTGCCAGCAGCCTAACGGTATCTAATGAAAAACTGTTTTTT
d_gene: TRBD2; v_gene: TRBV29-1; j_gene: TRBJ2-7; abundance: many; CDR3aa: CSVAGTSDPYEQYF; CDR3nt: TGCAGCGTTGCGGGGACTAGCGATCCCTACGAGCAGTACTTC
d_gene: -; v_gene: TRBV7-2; j_gene: TRBJ1-4; abundance: few; CDR3aa: CASSYVGTLGHRKLFF; CDR3nt: TGTGCCAGCAGCTATGTAGGGACTTTGGGACATAGGAAACTGTTTTTT
d_gene: -; v_gene: TRBV7-2; j_gene: TRBJ2-5; abundance: -; CDR3aa: CASSLFVAEETQYF; CDR3nt: TGTGCCAGCAGCTTATTCGTAGCGGAAGAGACCCAGTACTTC